This is a list of T cell receptor beta chains from one sample in a study of OX40 agonist ivuxolimab in advanced cancers. The repertoire was sequenced with immunoSEQ multiplex PCR; TCRdb's copy has only in-frame clones and lacks some. Of 74,000 or so clones detected, around 85% appear once; the ten largest clones hold roughly 2.1%. This specimen consisted of CD4+ or CD8+ T cells sorted from blood, obtained in a trial of the OX40 agonist ivuxolimab. These receptors originate from an adult with an advanced solid tumor such as melanoma, head and neck, liver or kidney cancer. The CDR3 runs from the conserved cysteine through the conserved F or W. D genes are given only for firm matches. Clone size is given for some rows only: seen once, a few or many times, or a class if the clone is expanded.

j_gene: TRBJ1-1
d_gene: TRBD1
abundance: .
v_gene: TRBV11-2
CDR3nt: TGTGCCAGCAGCCACTCTCAGGGGGTGAACACTGAAGCTTTCTTT
CDR3aa: CASSHSQGVNTEAFF

j_gene: TRBJ2-7
d_gene: .
abundance: .
v_gene: TRBV6-6
CDR3nt: TGTGCCAGCAGTTACGGGGGAAACGTCTACGAGCAGTACTTC
CDR3aa: CASSYGGNVYEQYF

j_gene: TRBJ2-2
d_gene: TRBD2
abundance: .
v_gene: TRBV11-2
CDR3nt: TGTGCCAGCAGCTTAGGACTAGCGGCTTACACCGGGGAGCTGTTTTTT
CDR3aa: CASSLGLAAYTGELFF

j_gene: TRBJ1-2
d_gene: TRBD1
abundance: .
v_gene: TRBV7-2
CDR3nt: TGTGCCAGCAGCTCCCCTTTTTCCCGGGACAGTTATTACTATGGCTACACCTTC
CDR3aa: CASSSPFSRDSYYYGYTF

j_gene: TRBJ1-2
d_gene: .
abundance: .
v_gene: TRBV18
CDR3nt: TGTGCCAGCTCAACCCGCTCCGGGCCGCTAGGCTACACCTTC
CDR3aa: CASSTRSGPLGYTF

j_gene: TRBJ1-1
d_gene: .
abundance: once
v_gene: TRBV12-5
CDR3nt: TGTGCTAGTGGGAATAGGAGGGGCAGAGCTTTCTTT
CDR3aa: CASGNRRGRAFF

j_gene: TRBJ2-7
d_gene: .
abundance: .
v_gene: TRBV6-5
CDR3nt: TGTGCCAGCCGCAGGGACCCCTGGAGCGAGCAGTACTTC
CDR3aa: CASRRDPWSEQYF

j_gene: TRBJ2-7
d_gene: .
abundance: .
v_gene: TRBV5-4
CDR3nt: TGTGCCAGCAGCTTAGTAGGCTCCCGGTCCTACGAGCAGTACTTC
CDR3aa: CASSLVGSRSYEQYF

j_gene: TRBJ2-1
d_gene: .
abundance: .
v_gene: TRBV4-1
CDR3nt: TGCGCCAGCAGCCCGCCCTTAATCTATGAGCAGTTCTTC
CDR3aa: CASSPPLIYEQFF

j_gene: TRBJ2-7
d_gene: .
abundance: .
v_gene: TRBV5-4
CDR3nt: TGTGCCAGCAGCCCGTTAGGGGGAAGTGACGAGCAGTACTTC
CDR3aa: CASSPLGGSDEQYF

j_gene: TRBJ2-3
d_gene: TRBD2
abundance: .
v_gene: TRBV4-2
CDR3nt: TGTGCCAGCAGCCAGGCTAGCGGGAGGGCATCAGATACGCAGTATTTT
CDR3aa: CASSQASGRASDTQYF

j_gene: TRBJ1-2
d_gene: TRBD1
abundance: .
v_gene: TRBV5-1
CDR3nt: TGCGCCAGCAGCTCCGGACAGGGGGCTAACTATGGCTACACCTTC
CDR3aa: CASSSGQGANYGYTF

j_gene: TRBJ2-1
d_gene: .
abundance: .
v_gene: TRBV5-1
CDR3nt: TGCGCCAGCAGCTTAACAGAGAACCCCTACAATGAGCAGTTCTTC
CDR3aa: CASSLTENPYNEQFF

j_gene: TRBJ2-5
d_gene: TRBD1
abundance: .
v_gene: TRBV6-5
CDR3nt: TGTGCCAGCAGTCCGGGGACAGATCTGGAGACCCAGTACTTC
CDR3aa: CASSPGTDLETQYF

j_gene: TRBJ2-1
d_gene: TRBD1
abundance: .
v_gene: TRBV7-2
CDR3nt: TGTGCCAGCAGCACGACAGGGAATGAGCAGTTCTTC
CDR3aa: CASSTTGNEQFF

j_gene: TRBJ2-2
d_gene: .
abundance: .
v_gene: TRBV30
CDR3nt: TGTGCCTGGAGTATGGGACACGGCGGGGAGCTGTTTTTT
CDR3aa: CAWSMGHGGELFF

j_gene: TRBJ2-6
d_gene: .
abundance: .
v_gene: TRBV5-2
CDR3nt: TGTGCCAGCAGCGGCGTTGGGGCCAACGTCCTGACTTTC
CDR3aa: CASSGVGANVLTF

j_gene: TRBJ1-2
d_gene: .
abundance: .
v_gene: TRBV7-3
CDR3nt: TGTGCCAGCAGCCAAGGTCTCAACTATGGCTACACCTTC
CDR3aa: CASSQGLNYGYTF

j_gene: TRBJ1-1
d_gene: .
abundance: .
v_gene: TRBV7-9
CDR3nt: TGTGCCAGCAGCGTCGCCCCGGGGGGCACTGAAGCTTTCTTT
CDR3aa: CASSVAPGGTEAFF

j_gene: TRBJ2-7
d_gene: TRBD1
abundance: .
v_gene: TRBV6-5
CDR3nt: TGTGCCAGCAGTTACTCTGACAGGGGCCCCTACGAGCAGTACTTC
CDR3aa: CASSYSDRGPYEQYF

j_gene: TRBJ2-7
d_gene: TRBD1
abundance: once
v_gene: TRBV5-1
CDR3nt: TGCGCCAGCAGCTGGCAGCAGGGGGCAGGGTACGAGCAGTACTTC
CDR3aa: CASSWQQGAGYEQYF

j_gene: TRBJ1-5
d_gene: TRBD1
abundance: .
v_gene: TRBV5-5
CDR3nt: TGTGCCAGCAGCTTGCAAGGACAGGATCAGCCCCAGCATTTT
CDR3aa: CASSLQGQDQPQHF

j_gene: TRBJ1-2
d_gene: .
abundance: .
v_gene: TRBV6-5
CDR3nt: TGTGCCAGCAGTTACTCAGGACAGACCGCAGTGGGCTACACCTTC
CDR3aa: CASSYSGQTAVGYTF

j_gene: TRBJ2-4
d_gene: .
abundance: .
v_gene: TRBV29-1
CDR3nt: TGCAGCGTTGATCTCGCCAAAAACATTCAGTACTTC
CDR3aa: CSVDLAKNIQYF

j_gene: TRBJ2-7
d_gene: TRBD1
abundance: .
v_gene: TRBV5-6
CDR3nt: TGTGCCAGCACCTCATACGGGACAGAGCCCTACGAGCAGTACTTC
CDR3aa: CASTSYGTEPYEQYF

j_gene: TRBJ1-5
d_gene: .
abundance: .
v_gene: TRBV7-2
CDR3nt: TGTGCCAGCAGCCGAACCCAGGGGATGCGCAATCAGCCCCAGCATTTT
CDR3aa: CASSRTQGMRNQPQHF

j_gene: TRBJ2-5
d_gene: TRBD2
abundance: .
v_gene: TRBV7-3
CDR3nt: TGTGCCAGCAGCAGATCGGGGGGGTTAAAAGAGACCCAGTACTTC
CDR3aa: CASSRSGGLKETQYF

j_gene: TRBJ1-1
d_gene: TRBD1
abundance: .
v_gene: TRBV2
CDR3nt: TGTGCCAGCAACCCGGGACAGGGGGCCTCAGCTTTCTTT
CDR3aa: CASNPGQGASAFF

j_gene: TRBJ1-6
d_gene: .
abundance: .
v_gene: TRBV30
CDR3nt: TGTGCCTGCAGGAGCTCCTATAATTCACCCCTCCACTTT
CDR3aa: CACRSSYNSPLHF

j_gene: TRBJ2-3
d_gene: .
abundance: .
v_gene: TRBV5-1
CDR3nt: TGCGCCAGCAGCTTGACAAGAGATACGCAGTATTTT
CDR3aa: CASSLTRDTQYF

j_gene: TRBJ2-3
d_gene: TRBD1
abundance: .
v_gene: TRBV27
CDR3nt: TGTGCCAGCAGTTCCTCGACAGGGAGAAGCACAGATACGCAGTATTTT
CDR3aa: CASSSSTGRSTDTQYF

j_gene: TRBJ2-2
d_gene: .
abundance: few
v_gene: TRBV7-8
CDR3nt: TGTGCCAGCAGCTTAGGACTAATCGACACCGGGGAGCTGTTTTTT
CDR3aa: CASSLGLIDTGELFF

j_gene: TRBJ2-1
d_gene: TRBD2
abundance: few
v_gene: TRBV11-3
CDR3nt: TGTGCCAGCAGCTCCGGGACTAGCTATCTCAATGAGCAGTTCTTC
CDR3aa: CASSSGTSYLNEQFF

j_gene: TRBJ1-6
d_gene: .
abundance: .
v_gene: TRBV27
CDR3nt: TGTGCCAGCAGTCTGAACAAAGGGGGTTCACCCCTCCACTTT
CDR3aa: CASSLNKGGSPLHF

j_gene: TRBJ2-7
d_gene: .
abundance: .
v_gene: TRBV14
CDR3nt: TGTGCCAGCAGCCAAGATGCCAACTCCTACGAGCAGTACTTC
CDR3aa: CASSQDANSYEQYF

j_gene: TRBJ2-3
d_gene: TRBD2
abundance: .
v_gene: TRBV6-5
CDR3nt: TGTGCCAGCAGTTACTCGGGGGGGTTCACAGATACGCAGTATTTT
CDR3aa: CASSYSGGFTDTQYF

j_gene: TRBJ2-5
d_gene: .
abundance: once
v_gene: TRBV11-3
CDR3nt: TGTGCCAGCAGCTTTGGAAATCAAGAGACCCAGTACTTC
CDR3aa: CASSFGNQETQYF